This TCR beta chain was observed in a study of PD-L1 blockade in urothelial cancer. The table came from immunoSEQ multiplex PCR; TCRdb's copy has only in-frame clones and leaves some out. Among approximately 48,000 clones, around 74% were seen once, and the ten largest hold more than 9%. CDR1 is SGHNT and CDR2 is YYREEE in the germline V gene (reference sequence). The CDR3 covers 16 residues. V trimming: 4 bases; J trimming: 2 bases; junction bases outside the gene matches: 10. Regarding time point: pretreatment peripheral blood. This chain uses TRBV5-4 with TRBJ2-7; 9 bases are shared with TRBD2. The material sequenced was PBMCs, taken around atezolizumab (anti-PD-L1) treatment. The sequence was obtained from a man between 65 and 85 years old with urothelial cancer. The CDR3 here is CASSPDGREGTYEQYF. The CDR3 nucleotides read TGTGCCAGCAGCCCCGACGGGCGGGAGGGTACCTACGAGCAGTACTTC. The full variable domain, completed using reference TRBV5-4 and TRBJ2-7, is ETGVTQSPTHLIKTRGQQVTLRCSSQSGHNTVSWYQQALGQGPQFIFQYYREEENGRGNFPPRFSGLQFPNYSSELNVNALELDDSALYLCASSPDGREGTYEQYFGPGTRLTVT.